Listed below are T cell receptor beta chains from one sample, sequenced in a study of T cell repertoires in cytomegalovirus infection. Their antigen targets remain unknown. TCRdb reanalysed the reads using MiXCR and keeps one entry per CDR3 protein. The table includes approximately 990,000 distinct CDR3 sequences, around 31% detected once. This specimen consisted of cultured CD8+ T cells from PBMCs, obtained from culture after CMV antigen stimulation. All receptors come from a human donor in good health (CMV status not recorded). Some clones in this sample may be carry-over from other donors' samples. Both conserved end residues are part of each CDR3. D genes are given only for firm matches. Only some rows state a clone size, as once, few, many or a class for expanded clones.

v_gene	d_gene	abundance	j_gene	CDR3aa	CDR3nt
TRBV6-2/TRBV6-3	TRBD1	NA	TRBJ2-1	CASSYLGQGVYNEQFF	TGTGCCAGCAGTTACCTCGGACAGGGGGTTTACAATGAGCAGTTCTTC
TRBV12-3/TRBV12-4	NA	few	TRBJ1-1	CASRIGGRIMNTEAFF	TGTGCCAGCAGGATAGGGGGGCGGATCATGAACACTGAAGCTTTCTTT
TRBV7-2	NA	NA	TRBJ1-1	CASSRRGEALF	TGTGCCAGCAGCAGAAGGGGTGAAGCTCTCTTT
TRBV28	NA	many	TRBJ1-1	CASSLGGAGLNTEAFF	TGTGCCAGCAGTTTGGGGGGGGCAGGATTGAACACTGAAGCTTTCTTT
TRBV6-2/TRBV6-3	NA	NA	TRBJ1-2	CASSLNGVGGYTF	TGTGCCAGCAGTTTAAACGGAGTTGGCGGCTACACCTTC
TRBV10-1	NA	NA	TRBJ2-3	CASSEDSPFTDTQYF	TGCGCCAGCAGTGAGGACAGTCCCTTCACAGATACGCAGTATTTT
TRBV6-5	NA	NA	TRBJ1-4	CASSYASATNEKLFF	TGTGCCAGCAGTTACGCAAGTGCAACTAATGAAAAACTGTTTTTT
TRBV6-2/TRBV6-3	NA	NA	TRBJ1-5	CASSYTGGANQPQHF	TGTGCCAGCAGTTACACCGGGGGGGCAAATCAGCCCCAGCATTTT
TRBV12-3/TRBV12-4	NA	NA	TRBJ1-1	CASSLVSGPEAFF	TGTGCCAGCAGTTTAGTATCGGGGCCTGAAGCTTTCTTT
TRBV15	TRBD1	NA	TRBJ1-1	CATSSPTGLVAEAFF	TGTGCCACCAGCAGCCCGACAGGGTTGGTCGCTGAAGCTTTCTTT
TRBV12-3/TRBV12-4	TRBD2	many	TRBJ2-1	CASSPSGGTYNEQFF	TGTGCCAGCAGCCCCAGCGGGGGGACCTACAATGAGCAGTTCTTC
TRBV19	NA	NA	TRBJ1-2	CASTSKGLLGYTF	TGTGCCAGTACCTCAAAGGGACTCCTCGGCTACACCTTC
TRBV4-2	TRBD1	NA	TRBJ1-4	CASSQDWGTGPTNEKLFF	TGTGCCAGCAGCCAAGATTGGGGGACAGGACCAACTAATGAAAAACTGTTTTTT
TRBV6-1	NA	NA	TRBJ1-2	CASRSGRRTGGYTF	TGTGCCAGCAGATCCGGTCGTCGAACGGGGGGCTACACCTTC
TRBV7-9	NA	NA	TRBJ1-1	CASSLGVQRKDEAFF	TGTGCCAGCAGCTTAGGGGTACAGAGAAAGGATGAAGCTTTCTTT
TRBV18	NA	NA	TRBJ1-1	CASSRTGPPNTEAFF	TGTGCCAGCTCCAGAACGGGGCCACCGAACACTGAAGCTTTCTTT
TRBV7-8	NA	many	TRBJ1-1	CASSPRASEAFF	TGTGCCAGCAGCCCCAGGGCTTCTGAAGCTTTCTTT
TRBV2	NA	NA	TRBJ1-5	CASSASQWGNQPQHF	TGTGCCAGCAGTGCGTCGCAGTGGGGCAATCAGCCCCAGCATTTT
TRBV11-2	NA	NA	TRBJ2-1	CASSPLRLWDEQFF	TGTGCCAGCAGCCCCCTCCGGTTATGGGATGAGCAGTTCTTC
TRBV5-1	NA	NA	TRBJ2-1	CASSLIEYYEQFF	TGCGCCAGCAGCTTGATCGAGTACTATGAGCAGTTCTTC
TRBV7-6	TRBD1	few	TRBJ1-1	CASSPQGAQSDTEAFF	TGTGCCAGCAGCCCACAGGGGGCTCAGAGCGACACTGAAGCTTTCTTT
TRBV7-9	NA	NA	TRBJ2-5	CASSLAQTPQETQYF	TGTGCCAGCAGCTTAGCACAGACACCTCAAGAGACCCAGTACTTC
TRBV6-9	NA	few	TRBJ2-1	CASRYTGASHNEQFF	TGTGCCAGCAGATATACGGGGGCGTCCCACAATGAGCAGTTCTTC
TRBV7-9	NA	NA	TRBJ1-2	CASSGGQYYGYTF	TGTGCCAGCAGCGGGGGGCAGTACTATGGCTACACCTTC
TRBV6-6	NA	NA	TRBJ1-4	CASSYSSLTHEKLFF	TGTGCCAGCAGTTACTCGTCGCTAACCCATGAAAAACTGTTTTTT
TRBV7-9	TRBD1	few	TRBJ2-4	CASSRGQRPQKNIQYF	TGTGCCAGCAGCCGGGGACAGCGTCCGCAAAAAAACATTCAGTACTTC
TRBV12-3/TRBV12-4	NA	many	TRBJ2-7	CASSFGTNYEQYF	TGTGCCAGCAGTTTTGGGACCAATTACGAGCAGTACTTC